A single sample gave rise to the 32 T cell receptor beta chains below, sequenced in a study of cytomegalovirus exposure and HLA in healthy donors (dated by TCRdb to 2016 to 2017). The library was produced with the immunoSEQ multiplex PCR assay. TCRdb obtained this table from immuneACCESS and retained in-frame rearrangements with V and J assigned. These tables miss some clones; where compared with another copy, unresolved V genes account for less than half of the shortfall, and the remainder is unexplained. This sample lists some 61,000 clones; around 97% were detected once. The ten most abundant clones make up 1.5% to 2% of the sample. Material: PBMCs. These receptors all come from a woman younger than 35 in good health and CMV-seropositive.

This rearrangement joins TRBV7-9 to TRBJ2-3; possible D gene TRBD2, 5 bases. V was trimmed by 5 bases and J by 5 bases, leaving 11 bases between them. Germline-derived CDR1 and CDR2 are SEHNR and FQNEAQ (reference sequence). The CDR3 extends over 13 amino acids. CDR3 coding DNA: TGTGCCAGCAGCATCGACCGGGGAGATACGCAGTATTTT. This translates into CASSIDRGDTQYF.

The chain has TRBV11-2 and TRBJ2-7; tentatively, D is TRBD1 (6 bases). CDR1 and CDR2 (germline): SGHAT, FQNNGV. The CDR3 runs to 13 residues. V was shortened by 5 bases and J by 2 bases, with 10 bases between the two germline ends. The CDR3 bases are TGTGCCAGCAGCACCGGGACACCCTACGAGCAGTACTTC. As protein: CASSTGTPYEQYF.

The chain has TRBV2 and TRBJ2-2, with 7 bases lining up with TRBD1. Germline CDR1 and CDR2: SNHLY and FYNNEI. V shed 7 bases, J shed 2 bases, and the junction held 4 bases outside the gene matches. There are 14 residues in the CDR3. CDR3 sequence reads: CASKGTVNTGELFF. The CDR3 DNA is TGTGCCAGCAAGGGGACAGTTAACACCGGGGAGCTGTTTTTT.

The J gene is TRBJ2-2, the V gene TRBV11-2; 11 positions match TRBD2. The J segment lost 2 bases and the V segment lost 5 bases, leaving 7 bases of the junction unmatched. CDR3 length equals 17 residues. CDR1 and CDR2 from the germline V gene are SGHAT and FQNNGV. For the CDR3, the DNA is TGTGCCAGCAGCACCCCACTAGCGGGAGTAAACACCGGGGAGCTGTTTTTT. This codes for CASSTPLAGVNTGELFF. The variable domain in full, completed from reference TRBV11-2 and TRBJ2-2, reads EAGVAQSPRYKIIEKRQSVAFWCNPISGHATLYWYQQILGQGPKLLIQFQNNGVVDDSQLPKDRFSAERLKGVDSTLKIQPAKLEDSAVYLCASSTPLAGVNTGELFFGEGSRLTVL.

This clone was counted a single time. The chain couples TRBV25-1 to TRBJ2-2; 7 bases fit TRBD2. The CDR3 loop spans 17 amino acids. Germline CDR1 is MGHDK and CDR2 is SYGVNS. V dropped 0 bases and J dropped 8; count of bases not matched to a gene: 12. CDR3 residues: CASSEYVPGGVPGELFF. In nucleotides, the CDR3 is TGTGCCAGCAGTGAATACGTTCCGGGAGGAGTCCCTGGGGAGCTGTTTTTT.

This clone has just one count. Sequence at one end of the junction differs from germline and may be a read error. The chain uses TRBV19 and TRBJ2-7, with unresolved D. Germline lookup yields CDR1 LNHDA and CDR2 SQIVND (reference sequence). The CDR3 contains 13 residues. The CDR3, as DNA: TGTGCCAGTAGTGTAGACACGGCCTACGAGCAGTACTTC. Its translation: CASSVDTAYEQYF.

This chain uses TRBV10-3 with TRBJ2-7, with 10 bases that match TRBD1. V lost 7 bases to trimming and J lost 1 base; unmatched junction nucleotides: 7. The length of the CDR3 is 15 residues. CDR1 and CDR2 from the germline V gene are ENHRY and SYGVKD. CDR3 DNA: TGTGCCATCAAGGGCTCGGACAGGGGGTCCTACGAGCAGTACTTC. This translates into CAIKGSDRGSYEQYF.

This clone was found once. The V and J genes are TRBV27 and TRBJ1-1; 9 bases fit TRBD1. The germline gives CDR1 MNHEY, CDR2 SMNVEV (reference sequence). J gave up 3 bases and V 6 bases, and 8 bases lay outside the gene matches. There are 15 residues in the CDR3. CDR3 residues: CASSPRGTGHTEAFF. The CDR3 region has the DNA TGTGCCAGCAGCCCTAGGGGGACAGGGCACACTGAAGCTTTCTTT.

V is TRBV28 and J is TRBJ2-1; the match to TRBD2 covers 8 bases. The CDR3 runs 18 residues. From germline, CDR1 is MDHEN and CDR2 SYDVKM. Unmatched junction bases numbered 11, after V lost 2 bases and J lost 2 bases. CDR3 nucleotides: TGTGCCAGCAGTTTAACCGGAGCGGGAGTGAGTCCCTACAATGAGCAGTTCTTC. It yields the protein CASSLTGAGVSPYNEQFF.

The V call is TRBV2, the J call TRBJ2-7; D possibly corresponds to TRBD2 (6 bases). CDR3 length: 12 residues. V gave up 11 bases and J gave up 2 bases, with 13 bases separating them. Germline V gene data show CDR1 as SNHLY and CDR2 as FYNNEI. The CDR3 spells CAGGAKTYEQYF. The CDR3 region has the DNA TGTGCCGGCGGGGCCAAAACCTACGAGCAGTACTTC.

This chain links TRBV18 with TRBJ2-5; 9 nucleotides line up with TRBD1. CDR3 size: 14 residues. CDR1 is KGHSH and CDR2 is LQKENI in the germline V gene. Trimming removed 4 bases from V and 7 bases from J; junction bases left unmatched: 7. CDR3 DNA sequence: TGTGCCAGCTCACGGGACAGGGCCAGTGGGACCCAGTACTTC. This sequence encodes CASSRDRASGTQYF.

The chain employs TRBV5-1 and TRBJ1-1, with TRBD1 matching over 8 bases. Germline V lookup: CDR1 SGHRS, CDR2 YFSETQ. V shed 3 bases, J shed 3 bases, and the junction held 7 bases outside the gene matches. The CDR3 consists of 15 residues. The CDR3 is CASSWRGQDYTEAFF. The CDR3 DNA sequence: TGCGCCAGCAGCTGGAGGGGACAGGATTACACTGAAGCTTTCTTT.

V gene TRBV5-1 combines with J gene TRBJ2-1, with a weak D call TRBD1 (5 bases). Germline assignment: CDR1 SGHRS and CDR2 YFSETQ. Trimming removed 0 bases at V and 9 bases at J, with 7 bases between. The CDR3 length is 12 residues. This CDR3 reads CASSLARGEQFF. The DNA of the CDR3 is TGCGCCAGCAGCTTGGCTAGGGGTGAGCAGTTCTTC. Complete variable domain (other parts from reference TRBV5-1 and TRBJ2-1): KAGVTQTPRYLIKTRGQQVTLSCSPISGHRSVSWYQQTPGQGLQFLFEYFSETQRNKGNFPGRFSGRQFSNSRSEMNVSTLELGDSALYLCASSLARGEQFFGPGTRLTVL.

The CDR3 DNA sequence: TGTGCCAGCAGCTTGAGGGGACAGGCCACCGGGGAGCTGTTTTTT. As protein: CASSLRGQATGELFF. V and J are TRBV7-9 and TRBJ2-2; TRBD1 aligns across 8 bases. Germline CDR1 reads SEHNR; CDR2 reads FQNEAQ (reference sequence). This CDR3 comprises 15 residues. V lost 3 bases, J lost 4 bases, and 4 bases stayed unmatched.

This chain uses TRBV4-1 with TRBJ1-5; 7 positions match TRBD1. The CDR3 consists of 18 residues. Germline V gene lookup returns CDR1 MGHRA and CDR2 YSYEKL. V was pared by 4 bases and J by 4 bases, with 16 bases of the junction left unmatched. The CDR3 is CASSLFLGGGGENQPQHF. DNA for the CDR3: TGCGCCAGCAGCCTTTTTCTCGGCGGAGGGGGCGAAAATCAGCCCCAGCATTTT.

The table lists this clone with a count of one. The J gene is TRBJ1-2, the V gene TRBV23-1, with D maybe TRBD1 (5 bases). TRBV23-1 is reported as an ORF; its role is uncertain. There are 12 residues in the CDR3. Between the trimmed V and J ends, which lost 11 bases and 12 bases, there was a span of 22 bases. The DNA for the CDR3 is TGCGCCGGAGGGGTCGGGGGTGGAGAGGACACCTTC. Translation gives CAGGVGGGEDTF.

V is TRBV6-1 and J is TRBJ1-5; D not resolved. The CDR3 runs to 14 residues. Trimming took 5 bases from V and 4 from J, leaving 12 bases between them. Germline CDR1 is MNHNS and CDR2 is SASEGT. Here the CDR3 reads CASSSAGFNQPQHF. The CDR3 DNA reads as TGTGCCAGCAGTTCCGCGGGGTTTAATCAGCCCCAGCATTTT.

CDR3 sequence: CAWSPPGGTEAFF. In nucleotides, the CDR3 is TGTGCCTGGAGCCCCCCAGGGGGCACTGAAGCTTTCTTT. The rearrangement uses TRBV30 and TRBJ1-1; 7 bases are a match to TRBD1. The CDR3 length is 13 residues. Germline-derived CDR1 and CDR2 are GTSNPN and SVGIG (reference sequence). J gave up 4 bases and V 3 bases, and 5 bases lay outside the gene matches.

This rearrangement joins TRBV27 to TRBJ1-1; TRBD1 agrees at 7 bases. CDR3 length equals 15 residues. CDR1 and CDR2 from the germline V gene are MNHEY and SMNVEV (reference sequence). V lost 4 bases and J lost 3; bases outside the gene matches: 8. CDR3 nucleotide sequence: TGTGCCAGCAGTTCCCTGACAGGGCGGGACACTGAAGCTTTCTTT. It yields the protein CASSSLTGRDTEAFF.

The chain links TRBV7-2 to TRBJ1-4; 9 bases line up with TRBD1. Unmatched junction bases numbered 6, after V lost 5 bases and J lost 5 bases. The V gene's germline CDR1 is SGHTA and CDR2 FQGNSA. This CDR3 has 15 amino acids. The CDR3 DNA sequence: TGTGCCAGCAGCCAGACAGGGGGTCTCAATGAAAAACTGTTTTTT. As protein: CASSQTGGLNEKLFF.

V is TRBV6-1 and J is TRBJ2-7, with 8 bases identical to TRBD1. Germline V gene sequence: CDR1 MNHNS, CDR2 SASEGT. The CDR3 has 15 amino acids. The V gene end was trimmed by 1 base and the J gene end by 1 base; junction bases not matched to a gene: 3. The CDR3: CASSEGQGTSYEQYF. As DNA, the CDR3 is TGTGCCAGCAGTGAAGGACAGGGGACTTCCTACGAGCAGTACTTC.

The rearrangement joins TRBV2 to TRBJ2-3; 7 positions match TRBD1. The V and J ends lost 6 bases and 3 bases, in that order; junction bases with no gene match: 9. The CDR3 length is 15 residues. Germline V gene sequence: CDR1 SNHLY, CDR2 FYNNEI. The CDR3 loop reads CASSLQGLRTDTQYF. The CDR3 nucleotides read TGTGCCAGCAGCCTACAGGGGTTAAGGACAGATACGCAGTATTTT. Complete variable domain (other parts from reference TRBV2 and TRBJ2-3): EPEVTQTPSHQVTQMGQEVILRCVPISNHLYFYWYRQILGQKVEFLVSFYNNEISEKSEIFDDQFSVERPDGSNFTLKIRSTKLEDSAMYFCASSLQGLRTDTQYFGPGTRLTVL.

The count of this clone is one. DNA of the CDR3: TGTGCCAGCAGCGTAGCAGGGGGCGCATCCTACGAGCAGTACTTC. Its translation is CASSVAGGASYEQYF. The chain carries TRBV9 and TRBJ2-7; TRBD1 aligns across 8 bases. Germline trimming cut 0 bases from V and 1 base from J; bases unmatched to any gene: 3. The CDR3 consists of 15 residues. The germline V gene encodes CDR1 SGDLS and CDR2 YYNGEE. Full variable domain (rest looked up from reference TRBV9 and TRBJ2-7): DSGVTQTPKHLITATGQRVTLRCSPRSGDLSVYWYQQSLDQGLQFLIQYYNGEERAKGNILERFSAQQFPDLHSELNLSSLELGDSALYFCASSVAGGASYEQYFGPGTRLTVT.

This chain connects TRBV5-4 to TRBJ2-5; 12 nucleotides align to TRBD2. Germline V CDR1 and CDR2: SGHNT, YYREEE (reference sequence). Trimming took 6 bases from V and 1 from J; bases not matched to a gene: 7. This CDR3 contains 16 residues. The CDR3 sequence: CASKLGLAGPQETQYF. The CDR3, as DNA: TGTGCCAGCAAATTGGGACTAGCGGGCCCCCAAGAGACCCAGTACTTC.

In this sample, this clone turned up a few times. The chain carries TRBV6-4 and TRBJ2-3, with 13 bases matching TRBD2. Germline V CDR1 and CDR2: MRHNA, SNTAGT. V shed 3 bases, J shed 4 bases, and the junction held 1 base outside the gene matches. The CDR3 is 15 amino acids. The CDR3 sequence: CASSELAGGPDTQYF. The CDR3 coding sequence is TGTGCCAGCAGTGAACTAGCGGGAGGGCCAGATACGCAGTATTTT.

The rearrangement links TRBV28 to TRBJ2-7, with D tentatively TRBD1 (6 bases). This CDR3 comprises 14 residues. In germline, CDR1 is MDHEN, CDR2 SYDVKM. V lost 6 bases, J lost 0 bases, and 12 bases lay in between. CDR3 DNA sequence: TGTGCCAGCAGAAGACAGGCCCTCTCCTACGAGCAGTACTTC. Translated, it gives CASRRQALSYEQYF.

The rearrangement uses TRBV9 and TRBJ2-1; 14 bases map to TRBD2. Trimming at V came to 4 bases and at J to 9 bases, leaving 9 bases not matched to a gene. The CDR3 contains 16 residues. Germline loops: CDR1 SGDLS, CDR2 YYNGEE. The CDR3 region has the DNA TGTGCCAGCAGCTCCCCCGGGACTAGCGGGAGCACTGAGCAGTTCTTC. Translating gives CASSSPGTSGSTEQFF. Supplemented by reference TRBV9 and TRBJ2-1, the full variable domain reads DSGVTQTPKHLITATGQRVTLRCSPRSGDLSVYWYQQSLDQGLQFLIQYYNGEERAKGNILERFSAQQFPDLHSELNLSSLELGDSALYFCASSSPGTSGSTEQFFGPGTRLTVL.

The J gene is TRBJ1-1, the V gene TRBV28, with a possible D match to TRBD1 (5 bases). Germline CDR1 MDHEN, CDR2 SYDVKM. Trimming left V 5 bases short and J 3 bases short, with 13 bases between. CDR3 length: 14 residues. The CDR3 bases are TGTGCCAGCAGTATCCTTTGGGGGGACACTGAAGCTTTCTTT. It encodes CASSILWGDTEAFF. Combining the CDR3 with reference TRBV28 and TRBJ1-1 gives the whole variable domain DVKVTQSSRYLVKRTGEKVFLECVQDMDHENMFWYRQDPGLGLRLIYFSYDVKMKEKGDIPEGYSVSREKKERFSLILESASTNQTSMYLCASSILWGDTEAFFGQGTRLTVV.

The chain joins TRBV13 to TRBJ2-7; maybe TRBD2 (5 bases). Trimming took 7 bases from V and 3 from J, leaving 13 bases between them. Germline V gene lookup returns CDR1 PRHDT and CDR2 FYEKMQ (reference sequence). This CDR3 has 13 amino acids. The DNA of the CDR3 is TGTGCCAGCACCGAGGGCCGCAACTACGAGCAGTACTTC. As protein: CASTEGRNYEQYF.

The rearrangement joins TRBV19 to TRBJ1-3, with 7 bases lining up with TRBD1. Trimming at V came to 6 bases and at J to 0 bases, leaving 11 bases not matched to a gene. This CDR3 comprises 17 residues. Germline V CDR1 and CDR2: LNHDA, SQIVND (reference sequence). The CDR3 DNA is TGTGCCAGTAGGCCCGCCTGGGGGACAGACTCTGGAAACACCATATATTTT. Encoded protein: CASRPAWGTDSGNTIYF.

This sequence joins TRBV7-9 and TRBJ2-3; D ambiguous. CDR3 length: 13 amino acids. Germline V lookup: CDR1 SEHNR, CDR2 FQNEAQ (reference sequence). V lost 0 bases to trimming and J lost 6 bases, with 7 bases between them. The CDR3 DNA reads as TGTGCCAGCAGCTTAGCGCGCGCCGATACGCAGTATTTT. This codes for CASSLARADTQYF.

This clone was recorded once. This chain uses TRBV6-1 with TRBJ2-7; 12 bases agree with TRBD2. The V and J ends lost 2 bases and 2 bases, in that order; junction bases with no gene match: 7. CDR1 is MNHNS and CDR2 is SASEGT in the germline V gene. The CDR3 extends over 17 amino acids. CDR3 loop: CASSEWGASGRAYEQYF. The CDR3 DNA reads as TGTGCCAGCAGTGAATGGGGGGCTAGCGGGAGGGCCTACGAGCAGTACTTC.